This TCR beta chain was recorded in a study of T-cell memory formation after mild COVID-19. Study-wide points: Later expanders leaned CD4+, whereas day 15 to 85 contracting clones were balanced CD4/CD8. The finding that pre-infection memory included some responding clones suggested that cross-reactive memory joined.

This clonotype was observed a few times. Antigen specificity is unknown. TCRdb used MiXCR to reprocess the 5' RACE reads, holding one entry per CDR3 protein. The repertoire holds roughly 320,000 distinct CDR3 sequences, with around 28% as singletons. The source is an adult woman who had mild COVID-19 (a few samples of this study predate the infection). Cell type and time point are not known. Sequencing input: PBMCs or a T cell subset sorted from them (not recorded which).

The CDR3 sequence is CSVDARNTIYF. The CDR3 DNA sequence: TGCAGCGTTGACGCCAGAAACACCATATATTTT. The chain combines TRBV29-1 with TRBJ1-3, with D unresolved. The CDR3 sequence is 11 residues long. Between the trimmed V and J ends, which lost 3 bases and 5 bases, there was a span of 5 bases. Germline assignment: CDR1 SQVTM and CDR2 ANQGSEA. Full variable domain (remainder filled in from reference TRBV29-1 and TRBJ1-3): SAVISQKPSRDICQRGTSLTIQCQVDSQVTMMFWYRQQPGQSLTLIATANQGSEATYESGFVIDKFPISRPNLTFSTLTVSNMSPEDSSIYLCSVDARNTIYFGEGSWLTVV.